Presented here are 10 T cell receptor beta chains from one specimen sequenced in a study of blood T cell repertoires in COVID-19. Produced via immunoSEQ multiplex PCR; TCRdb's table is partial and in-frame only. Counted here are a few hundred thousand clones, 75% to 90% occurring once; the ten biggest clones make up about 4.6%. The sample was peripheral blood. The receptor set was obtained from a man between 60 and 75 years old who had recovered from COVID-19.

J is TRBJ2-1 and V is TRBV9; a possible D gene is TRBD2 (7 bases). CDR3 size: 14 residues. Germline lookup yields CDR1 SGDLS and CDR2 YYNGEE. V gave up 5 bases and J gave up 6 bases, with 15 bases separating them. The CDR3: CASRPGGPFNEQFF. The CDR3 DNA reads TGTGCCAGCAGACCCGGGGGGCCGTTCAATGAGCAGTTCTTC. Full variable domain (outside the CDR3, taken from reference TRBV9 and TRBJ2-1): DSGVTQTPKHLITATGQRVTLRCSPRSGDLSVYWYQQSLDQGLQFLIQYYNGEERAKGNILERFSAQQFPDLHSELNLSSLELGDSALYFCASRPGGPFNEQFFGPGTRLTVL.

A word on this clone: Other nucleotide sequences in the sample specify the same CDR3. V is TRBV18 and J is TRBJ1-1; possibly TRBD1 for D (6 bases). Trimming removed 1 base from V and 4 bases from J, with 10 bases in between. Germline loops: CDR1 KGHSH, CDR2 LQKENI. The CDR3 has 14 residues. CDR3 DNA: TGTGCCAGCTCACCACGGGGAGGGGGCACTGAAGCTTTCTTT. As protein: CASSPRGGGTEAFF.

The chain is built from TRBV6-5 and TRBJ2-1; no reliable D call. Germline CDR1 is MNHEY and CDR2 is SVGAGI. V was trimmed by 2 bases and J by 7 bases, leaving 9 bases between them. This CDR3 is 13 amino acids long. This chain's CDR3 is CASSYDSPNEQFF. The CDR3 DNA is TGTGCCAGCAGTTACGATAGCCCGAATGAGCAGTTCTTC.

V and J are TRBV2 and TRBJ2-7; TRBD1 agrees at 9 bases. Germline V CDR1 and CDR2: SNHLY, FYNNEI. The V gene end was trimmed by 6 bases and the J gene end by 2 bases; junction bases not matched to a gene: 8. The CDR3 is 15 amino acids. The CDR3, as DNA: TGTGCCAGCAGCGTGCCCGGACAGGGGACCTACGAGCAGTACTTC. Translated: CASSVPGQGTYEQYF.

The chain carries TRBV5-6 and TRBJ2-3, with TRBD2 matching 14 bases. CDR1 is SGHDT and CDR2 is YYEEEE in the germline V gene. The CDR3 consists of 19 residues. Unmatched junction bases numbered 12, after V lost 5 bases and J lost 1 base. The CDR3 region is CASRPLGLAGEGGTDTQYF. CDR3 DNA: TGTGCCAGCAGACCCCTGGGACTAGCGGGAGAGGGAGGCACAGATACGCAGTATTTT.

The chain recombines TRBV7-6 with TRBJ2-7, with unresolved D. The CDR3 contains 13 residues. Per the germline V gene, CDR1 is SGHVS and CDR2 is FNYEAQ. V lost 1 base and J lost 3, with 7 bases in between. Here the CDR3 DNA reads TGTGCCAGCAGCTTAGGGCGGTTCTACGAGCAGTACTTC. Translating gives CASSLGRFYEQYF.

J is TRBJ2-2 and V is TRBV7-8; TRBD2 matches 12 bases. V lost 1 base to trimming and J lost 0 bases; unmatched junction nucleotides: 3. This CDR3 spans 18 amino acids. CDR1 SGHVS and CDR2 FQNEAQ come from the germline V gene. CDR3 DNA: TGTGCCAGCAGCTTAGGGGCTAGCGGGGGGGCGAACACCGGGGAGCTGTTTTTT. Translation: CASSLGASGGANTGELFF.

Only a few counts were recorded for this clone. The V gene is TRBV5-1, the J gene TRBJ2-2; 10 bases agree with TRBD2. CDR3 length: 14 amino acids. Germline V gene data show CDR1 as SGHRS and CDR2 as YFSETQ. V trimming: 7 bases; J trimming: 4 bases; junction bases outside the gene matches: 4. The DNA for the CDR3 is TGCGCCAGCGAACCTAGCGGGGGCACCGGGGAGCTGTTTTTT. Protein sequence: CASEPSGGTGELFF.

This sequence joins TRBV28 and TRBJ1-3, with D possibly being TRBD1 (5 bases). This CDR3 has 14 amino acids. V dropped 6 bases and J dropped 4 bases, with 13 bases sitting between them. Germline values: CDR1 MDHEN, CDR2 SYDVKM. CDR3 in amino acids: CASRPPGKGNTIYF. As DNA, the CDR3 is TGTGCCAGCAGACCTCCAGGGAAAGGAAACACCATATATTTT. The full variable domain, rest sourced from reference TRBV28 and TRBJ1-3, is DVKVTQSSRYLVKRTGEKVFLECVQDMDHENMFWYRQDPGLGLRLIYFSYDVKMKEKGDIPEGYSVSREKKERFSLILESASTNQTSMYLCASRPPGKGNTIYFGEGSWLTVV.

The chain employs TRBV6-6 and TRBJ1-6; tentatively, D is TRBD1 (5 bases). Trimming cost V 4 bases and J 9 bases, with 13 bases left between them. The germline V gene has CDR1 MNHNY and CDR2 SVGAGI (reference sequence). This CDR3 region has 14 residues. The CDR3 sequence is CASSLAREGSPLHF. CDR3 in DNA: TGTGCCAGCAGTTTAGCCAGGGAGGGTTCACCCCTCCACTTT.